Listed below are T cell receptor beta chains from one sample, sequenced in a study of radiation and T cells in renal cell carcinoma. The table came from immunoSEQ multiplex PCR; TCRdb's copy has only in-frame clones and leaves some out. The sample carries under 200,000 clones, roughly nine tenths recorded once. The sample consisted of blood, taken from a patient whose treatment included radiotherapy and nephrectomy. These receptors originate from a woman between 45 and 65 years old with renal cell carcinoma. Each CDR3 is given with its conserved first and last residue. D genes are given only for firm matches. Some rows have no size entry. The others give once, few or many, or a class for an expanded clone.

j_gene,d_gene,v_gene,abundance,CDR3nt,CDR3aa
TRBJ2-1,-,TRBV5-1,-,TGCGCCAGCAAATCATACGGGAGAGACAATGAGCAGTTCTTC,CASKSYGRDNEQFF
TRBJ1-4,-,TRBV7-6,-,TGTGCCAGCAGCTTAGGGACTAAACTTGAAAAACTGTTTTTT,CASSLGTKLEKLFF
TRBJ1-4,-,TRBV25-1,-,TGTGCCAGCAGTGAAAGGGTCTGGACTGTAAAGAATGAAAAACTGTTTTTT,CASSERVWTVKNEKLFF
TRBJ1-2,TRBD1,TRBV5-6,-,TGTGCCAGCAGCGCCGGGACAGGGGGCAGAATCTATGGCTACACCTTC,CASSAGTGGRIYGYTF
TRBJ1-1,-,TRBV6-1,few,TGTGCCAGCAGTGACCTAGGGAACACTGAAGCTTTCTTT,CASSDLGNTEAFF
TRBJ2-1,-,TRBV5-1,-,TGCGCCAGCAGTGGTGGGGCAGTAAGCTCCTACAATGAGCAGTTCTTC,CASSGGAVSSYNEQFF
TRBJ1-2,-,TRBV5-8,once,TGTGCCAGCAGATTTACACCAAACACCTATGGCTACACCTTC,CASRFTPNTYGYTF
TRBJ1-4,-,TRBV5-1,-,TGCGCCAGCAGCTTGGAAGGAAGGGGTGAAAAACTGTTTTTT,CASSLEGRGEKLFF
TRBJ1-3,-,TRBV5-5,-,TGTGCCAGCAGCCCCTCGTGGGGAAGCTCTGGAAACACCATATATTTT,CASSPSWGSSGNTIYF
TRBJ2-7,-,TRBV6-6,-,TGTGCCAGCAGTTACGGGGTGGGGGTCGGGAACGAGCAGTACTTC,CASSYGVGVGNEQYF
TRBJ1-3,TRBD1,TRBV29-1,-,TGCAGCGCAAACGACAGGGCTGGAAACACCATATATTTT,CSANDRAGNTIYF
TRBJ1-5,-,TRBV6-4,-,TGTGCCAGCAGCACAAGAAGCAATCAGCCCCAGCATTTT,CASSTRSNQPQHF
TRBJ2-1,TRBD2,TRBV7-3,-,TGTGCCAGCAGCCCGGGAGGGGGATACAATGAGCAGTTCTTC,CASSPGGGYNEQFF
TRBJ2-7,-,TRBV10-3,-,TGTGCCATCAGTGATCAGGGGCACGGGTACGAGCAGTACTTC,CAISDQGHGYEQYF
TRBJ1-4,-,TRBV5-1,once,TGCGCCAGCAGCCCGGAGGGGGCAACTAATGAAAAACTGTTTTTT,CASSPEGATNEKLFF
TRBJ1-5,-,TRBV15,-,TGTGCCACCAGCAGAGGACGGGACAATCAGCCCCAGCATTTT,CATSRGRDNQPQHF
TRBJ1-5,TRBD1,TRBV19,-,TGTGCCAGTAGCACCAGGGGGCAGAGCAATCAGCCCCAGCATTTT,CASSTRGQSNQPQHF
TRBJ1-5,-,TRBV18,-,TGTGCCAGCTCCAACCATCAGAAGGGCAGCAATCAGCCCCAGCATTTT,CASSNHQKGSNQPQHF
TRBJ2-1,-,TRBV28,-,TGTGCCAGCACCCGTATCGGGTCCTACAATGAGCAGTTCTTC,CASTRIGSYNEQFF
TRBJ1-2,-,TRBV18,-,TGTGCCAGCTCACCACCCGCAGAGACCTATGGCTACACCTTC,CASSPPAETYGYTF
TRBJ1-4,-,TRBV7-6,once,TGTGCCAGCAGCTCGCGTAATGAAAAACTGTTTTTT,CASSSRNEKLFF
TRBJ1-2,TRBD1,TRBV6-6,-,TGTGCCAGCAGTACTTGGGGACAGTGGGGCTACACCTTC,CASSTWGQWGYTF